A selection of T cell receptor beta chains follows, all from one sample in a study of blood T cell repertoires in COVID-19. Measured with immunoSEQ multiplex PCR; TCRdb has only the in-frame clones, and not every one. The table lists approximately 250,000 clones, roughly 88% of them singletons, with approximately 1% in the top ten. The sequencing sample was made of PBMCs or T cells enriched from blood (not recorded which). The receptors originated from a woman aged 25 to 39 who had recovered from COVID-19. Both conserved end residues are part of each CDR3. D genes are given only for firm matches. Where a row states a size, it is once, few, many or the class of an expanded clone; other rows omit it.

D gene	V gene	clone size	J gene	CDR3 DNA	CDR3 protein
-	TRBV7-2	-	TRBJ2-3	TGTGCCAGCAGCTTACGATCTAGCGCGGATACGCAGTATTTT	CASSLRSSADTQYF
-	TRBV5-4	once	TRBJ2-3	TGTGCCAGCAGCGGTAGCGGAAGCACAGATACGCAGTATTTT	CASSGSGSTDTQYF
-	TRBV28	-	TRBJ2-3	TGTGCCAGCAGCTTTACAGACAGCACAGATACGCAGTATTTT	CASSFTDSTDTQYF
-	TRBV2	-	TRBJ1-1	TGTGCCAGCAAACGGGGACAGAACACTGAAGCTTTCTTT	CASKRGQNTEAFF
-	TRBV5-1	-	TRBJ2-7	TGCGCCAGCAGCTATGGGCAGTACCTCTACGAGCAGTACTTC	CASSYGQYLYEQYF
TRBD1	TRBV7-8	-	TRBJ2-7	TGTGCCAGCAGCCCGGGACAGGGGGCCTACGAGCAGTACTTC	CASSPGQGAYEQYF
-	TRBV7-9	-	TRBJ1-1	TGTGCCAGCAGTCCCTGGCGGGAAACGAACACTGAAGCTTTCTTT	CASSPWRETNTEAFF
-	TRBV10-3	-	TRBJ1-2	TGTGCCATCAGGGGGACATCTAACTATGGCTACACCTTC	CAIRGTSNYGYTF
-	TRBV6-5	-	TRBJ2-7	TGTGCCAGCAGTTACTCGGGGGGCGAGCAGTACTTC	CASSYSGGEQYF
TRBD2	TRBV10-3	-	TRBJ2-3	TGTGCCATCCGGACAGCGGGAGGCACAGATACGCAGTATTTT	CAIRTAGGTDTQYF
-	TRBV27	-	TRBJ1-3	TGTGCCAGCAGGGGCACGGGGGGAAACACCATATATTTT	CASRGTGGNTIYF
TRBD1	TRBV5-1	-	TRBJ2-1	TGCGCCAGCAGGGGAGAGGACAGGGAGCAGTTCTTC	CASRGEDREQFF
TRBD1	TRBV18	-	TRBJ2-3	TGTGCCAGCTCACTAATCCTTAATCCAGGGGGAGCAGATACGCAGTATTTT	CASSLILNPGGADTQYF
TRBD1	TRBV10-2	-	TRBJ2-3	TGCGCCAGCAGTGACACAGGGGGACCCGCAGATACGCAGTATTTT	CASSDTGGPADTQYF
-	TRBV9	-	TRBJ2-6	TGTGCCAGCAGCCTCCGGAGCGAGGGAGCTGGGGCCAACGTCCTGACTTTC	CASSLRSEGAGANVLTF
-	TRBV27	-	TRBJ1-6	TGTGCCAGCAGTCCCGGGACAAGCGCTAATTCACCCCTCCACTTT	CASSPGTSANSPLHF
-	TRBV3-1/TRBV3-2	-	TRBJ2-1	TGTGCCAGCAGCCAAACCCGGTCTGAGCAGTTCTTC	CASSQTRSEQFF
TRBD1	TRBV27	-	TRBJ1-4	TGTGCCAGCAGTTTCACAGGGGGTGATGAAAAACTGTTTTTT	CASSFTGGDEKLFF
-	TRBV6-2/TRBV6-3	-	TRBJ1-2	TGTGCCAGCAGTTACGTTGGACAGTATGGCTACACCTTC	CASSYVGQYGYTF
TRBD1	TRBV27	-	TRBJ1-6	TGTGCCAGCAGTTTATCTGGGGGGACAGGTTGGGCGCCCCTCCACTTT	CASSLSGGTGWAPLHF
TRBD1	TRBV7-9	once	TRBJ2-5	TGTGCCAGCAGCTCGGACAGGGGGTTCGAGACCCAGTACTTC	CASSSDRGFETQYF
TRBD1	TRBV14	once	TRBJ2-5	TGTGCCAGCAGCCTCTTAGGGGACAGGGGACAGACCCAGTACTTC	CASSLLGDRGQTQYF
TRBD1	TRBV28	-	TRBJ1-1	TGTGCCAGCAGGCTGACAGGGGACAACACTGAAGCTTTCTTT	CASRLTGDNTEAFF
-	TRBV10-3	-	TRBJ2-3	TGTGCCATCAGTGACAGTTTAGCGGGCACAGATACGCAGTATTTT	CAISDSLAGTDTQYF
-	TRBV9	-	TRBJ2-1	TGTGCCAGCAGCGTAGTGGGTAGCCTCGGGATTTACAATGAGCAGTTCTTC	CASSVVGSLGIYNEQFF
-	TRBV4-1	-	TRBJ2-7	TGCGCCAGCAGCCAAGAAGGGGCCGGGACAAAAATCGCCGAGCAGTACTTC	CASSQEGAGTKIAEQYF
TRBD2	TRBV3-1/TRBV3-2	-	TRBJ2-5	TGTGCCAGCAGCCCTTCTCGGACTAGCGGTTTAGGGGAGACCCAGTACTTC	CASSPSRTSGLGETQYF
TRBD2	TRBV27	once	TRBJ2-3	TGTGCCAGCAGTACTCTCCCTAGCGGGAGCAGTAGCACAGATACGCAGTATTTT	CASSTLPSGSSSTDTQYF
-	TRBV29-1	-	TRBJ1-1	TGCAGCGTTGCGCGCCGGGGTGGAGTAAGCACTGAAGCTTTCTTT	CSVARRGGVSTEAFF
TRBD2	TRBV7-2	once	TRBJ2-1	TGTGCCAGCAGCTCGCTTCTAGCGGGAGGCGGGAGTGAGCAGTTCTTC	CASSSLLAGGGSEQFF
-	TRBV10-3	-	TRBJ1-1	TGTGCCATCAGTGATCTCAGGGGAAGACCGATCACTGAAGCTTTCTTT	CAISDLRGRPITEAFF
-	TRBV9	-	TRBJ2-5	TGTGCCAGCAGCGTAGACATGGGAAGTAGTGAGGGAGAGACCCAGTACTTC	CASSVDMGSSEGETQYF
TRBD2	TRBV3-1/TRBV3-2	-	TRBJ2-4	TGTGCCAGCAGCCATTCAGGACTAGCGGGGGGGCTTCCCAAAAACATTCAGTACTTC	CASSHSGLAGGLPKNIQYF
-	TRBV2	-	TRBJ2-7	TGTGCCAGCATGACAGCGTACGAGCAGTACTTC	CASMTAYEQYF
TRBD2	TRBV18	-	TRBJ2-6	TGTGCCAGCTCAAATAGCGGGGTAGGGGCCAACGTCCTGACTTTC	CASSNSGVGANVLTF
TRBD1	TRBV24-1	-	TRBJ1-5	TGTGCCACCAGTGACCCGGGACAGGCAAATCAGCCCCAGCATTTT	CATSDPGQANQPQHF